The 29 T cell receptor beta chains below come from one sample, sequenced in a study of blood T cell repertoires in COVID-19. Sequenced by immunoSEQ multiplex PCR; TCRdb stores in-frame clones only, minus some. The sample has about 82,000 clones, around 85% seen once; the top ten hold approximately 20%. Sequenced: peripheral blood. The source is an elderly man with active or convalescent COVID-19.

This clone has only a few counts. V gene TRBV19 combines with J gene TRBJ2-5; 12 bases are a match to TRBD2. Germline-derived CDR1 and CDR2 are LNHDA and SQIVND (reference sequence). After removal of 5 bases from V and 2 bases from J, the junction contained 6 bases not matched to a gene. The CDR3 is 16 amino acids. CDR3 sequence (DNA): TGTGCCAGTAGTGCGACTAGCGGGGGAACACAAGAGACCCAGTACTTC. It translates to CASSATSGGTQETQYF.

The chain links TRBV6-1 to TRBJ2-7; TRBD1 matches 7 bases. Per the germline V gene, CDR1 is MNHNS and CDR2 is SASEGT. The CDR3 sequence is 14 residues long. Unmatched junction bases numbered 1, after V lost 0 bases and J lost 2 bases. CDR3 amino acids: CASSEAGGPYEQYV. CDR3 coding DNA: TGTGCCAGCAGTGAAGCAGGGGGCCCCTACGAGCAGTACGTC.

The CDR3 reads CASSPGTGSNYGYTF. CDR3 nucleotide sequence: TGCGCCAGCAGCCCCGGGACAGGGTCTAACTATGGCTACACCTTC. This chain joins TRBV5-1 and TRBJ1-2, with 9 nucleotides matching TRBD1. CDR1 SGHRS and CDR2 YFSETQ come from the germline V gene. V gave up 4 bases and J gave up 0 bases; unmatched junction bases: 4. The CDR3 contains 15 residues.

The chain links TRBV5-1 to TRBJ2-2; 13 bases fit TRBD2. This CDR3 has 18 amino acids. Losses at the gene ends were 1 base for V and 7 bases for J; bases not matched to a gene: 10. The germline V gene has CDR1 SGHRS and CDR2 YFSETQ. CDR3 DNA: TGCGCCAGCAGCTTGAGGGCCACTAGCGGGGGGGCCGACGGGGAGCTGTTTTTT. This sequence encodes CASSLRATSGGADGELFF. The variable domain in full, completed from reference TRBV5-1 and TRBJ2-2, reads KAGVTQTPRYLIKTRGQQVTLSCSPISGHRSVSWYQQTPGQGLQFLFEYFSETQRNKGNFPGRFSGRQFSNSRSEMNVSTLELGDSALYLCASSLRATSGGADGELFFGEGSRLTVL.

The J gene is TRBJ1-4, the V gene TRBV5-4; 10 bases fit TRBD1. The germline CDR1 and CDR2 sequences are SGHNT and YYREEE (reference sequence). Trimming cost V 4 bases and J 4 bases; bases outside gene matches: 7. The CDR3 consists of 16 residues. In nucleotides, the CDR3 is TGTGCCAGCAGCATCGACAGGGGGCTAAGTAATGAAAAACTGTTTTTT. It specifies CASSIDRGLSNEKLFF.

The V gene is TRBV28, the J gene TRBJ2-2; 10 nucleotides align to TRBD2. Unmatched junction bases numbered 11, after V lost 6 bases and J lost 4 bases. The CDR3 totals 17 residues. The germline gives CDR1 MDHEN, CDR2 SYDVKM. CDR3 sequence (DNA): TGTGCCAGCAGGCCGGGGCTAGCGGGGGCTGGCACCGGGGAGCTGTTTTTT. Encoded protein: CASRPGLAGAGTGELFF.

This chain uses TRBV18 with TRBJ2-2; TRBD2 agrees at 11 bases. Germline loops: CDR1 KGHSH, CDR2 LQKENI. This CDR3 comprises 16 residues. Trimming cost V 2 bases and J 6 bases; bases outside gene matches: 5. In DNA, the CDR3 is TGTGCCAGCTCACCAAAACTAGCGGGAGCCGCCGGGGAGCTGTTTTTT. This translates into CASSPKLAGAAGELFF.

V gene TRBV19 combines with J gene TRBJ1-1; TRBD1 agrees at 7 bases. V shed 6 bases, J shed 1 base, and the junction held 8 bases outside the gene matches. This CDR3 is built from 15 residues. CDR1 LNHDA and CDR2 SQIVND come from the germline V gene (reference sequence). DNA for the CDR3: TGTGCCAGTAGGCAGGGGGACCTGAGGAACACTGAAGCTTTCTTT. Translation: CASRQGDLRNTEAFF.

This chain joins TRBV5-8 and TRBJ2-7; 9 bases map to TRBD1. This CDR3 has 15 amino acids. Germline V CDR1 and CDR2: SGHTS, YDEGEE. With 3 bases clipped from V and 4 bases from J, the junction kept 8 bases outside the gene matches. This CDR3 is CASSSGPDRGYEQYV. The CDR3 DNA reads as TGTGCCAGCAGCTCGGGACCGGACAGGGGATACGAGCAGTACGTC.

Points on this clone: One end of the junction is discordant with germline, which a read error may explain. This rearrangement joins TRBV7-7 to TRBJ2-1; 10 bases agree with TRBD1. CDR3 length equals 15 residues. Germline CDR1 reads SSHAT; CDR2 reads FNYEAQ (reference sequence). CDR3 sequence reads: CASSARDRGINEQFF. CDR3 DNA sequence: TGTGCTAGCAGCGCTCGGGACAGGGGTATCAATGAGCAGTTCTTC.

The V gene is TRBV11-1, the J gene TRBJ2-5; 7 bases agree with TRBD1. Looked up from germline, CDR1 is SGHAT and CDR2 is FQDESV (reference sequence). V lost 1 base, J lost 0 bases, and 2 bases stayed unmatched. This CDR3 contains 15 residues. The chain's CDR3 is CASSLGDRDQETQYF. CDR3 in DNA: TGTGCCAGCAGCTTAGGAGACAGGGACCAAGAGACCCAGTACTTC.

The chain uses TRBV3-1 (or the pseudogene TRBV3-2) and TRBJ1-2, with 10 bases identical to TRBD1. Germline values: CDR1 LGHDT, CDR2 YNNKEL (reference sequence). The CDR3 consists of 18 residues. Unmatched junction bases numbered 12, after V lost 4 bases and J lost 1 base. Here the CDR3 reads CASSRQAGGTGVNYGYTF. The CDR3 DNA is TGTGCCAGCAGCCGACAAGCCGGCGGGACAGGGGTTAACTATGGCTACACCTTC.

The rearrangement uses TRBV3-1 (or the pseudogene TRBV3-2) and TRBJ2-2; 9 bases fit TRBD1. The junction had 3 bases not matched to a gene; V was cut back by 3 bases and J by 7 bases. Germline V gene lookup returns CDR1 LGHDT and CDR2 YNNKEL (reference sequence). This CDR3 contains 14 residues. CDR3 DNA sequence: TGTGCCAGCAGCCAGCGGACAGGGGTCGGGGAGCTGTTTTTT. This encodes CASSQRTGVGELFF.

On this clone: Other DNA sequences of this sample code for an identical CDR3. The chain joins TRBV7-9 to TRBJ2-3; D perhaps matches TRBD1 (6 bases). With 5 bases removed from V and 1 base from J, the gap between germline ends came to 10 bases. The CDR3 is 14 residues long. The germline gives CDR1 SEHNR, CDR2 FQNEAQ (reference sequence). Here the CDR3 reads CASSLEGGTDTQYF. CDR3 nucleotide sequence: TGTGCCAGCAGCCTCGAGGGGGGCACAGATACGCAGTATTTT.

The CDR3 loop is CASSLGTGESEAFF. The CDR3 DNA is TGTGCCAGCAGCCTTGGGACAGGGGAGTCTGAAGCTTTCTTT. V and J are TRBV3-1 (or the pseudogene TRBV3-2) and TRBJ1-1, with 10 bases lining up with TRBD1. This CDR3 contains 14 residues. V lost 4 bases, J lost 6 bases, and 5 bases stayed unmatched. The germline gives CDR1 LGHDT, CDR2 YNNKEL (reference sequence).

The V gene is TRBV28, the J gene TRBJ1-2; TRBD1 matches 8 bases. V lost 4 bases, J lost 8 bases, and 9 bases stayed unmatched. The CDR3 length is 14 residues. In germline, CDR1 is MDHEN, CDR2 SYDVKM. CDR3 residues: CASSSDRVVRGYTF. The DNA of the CDR3 is TGTGCCAGCAGTTCGGACAGGGTGGTGAGAGGCTACACCTTC.

This clone turned up a few times. The V call is TRBV25-1, the J call TRBJ1-1; 9 nucleotides line up with TRBD1. Germline V gives CDR1 MGHDK, CDR2 SYGVNS. This CDR3 contains 17 residues. The J segment lost 4 bases and the V segment lost 3 bases, leaving 12 bases of the junction unmatched. The CDR3 is CASSDLGQGKGATEAFF. CDR3 sequence (DNA): TGTGCCAGCAGTGATTTGGGACAGGGCAAGGGTGCCACTGAAGCTTTCTTT.

This clone was seen a few times. The V call is TRBV15, the J call TRBJ2-3; 7 bases match TRBD1. V dropped 5 bases and J dropped 6; count of bases not matched to a gene: 5. From germline, CDR1 is LNHNV and CDR2 YYDKDF (reference sequence). The CDR3 extends over 13 amino acids. The CDR3 nucleotides read TGTGCCACCAGCGACAGGGTTCGGGATACGCAGTATTTT. Its translation is CATSDRVRDTQYF.

The rearrangement uses TRBV14 and TRBJ2-2, with 7 bases aligning to TRBD2. The germline gives CDR1 SGHDN, CDR2 FVKESK. With V trimmed by 1 base and J by 4 bases, 21 bases remained unmatched. This CDR3 comprises 21 residues. CDR3 protein: CASSQVLPYNTGTGGTGELFF. Here the CDR3 DNA reads TGTGCCAGCAGCCAAGTCCTACCATACAACACCGGGACGGGAGGCACCGGGGAGCTGTTTTTT.

The chain carries TRBV7-8 and TRBJ2-2; 7 bases map to TRBD1. The germline V gene encodes CDR1 SGHVS and CDR2 FQNEAQ. The CDR3 consists of 15 residues. V lost 4 bases and J lost 1; bases outside the gene matches: 3. CDR3 DNA sequence: TGTGCCAGCAGCTACCGGGACAGGAACACCGGGGAGCTGTTTTTT. Its translation is CASSYRDRNTGELFF.

The rearrangement uses TRBV5-1 and TRBJ1-5, with 9 positions matching TRBD1. CDR3 length: 15 residues. Unmatched junction bases numbered 4, after V lost 0 bases and J lost 6 bases. Germline CDR1 SGHRS, CDR2 YFSETQ. CDR3 region: CASSLGQGVGQPQHF. CDR3 nucleotide sequence: TGCGCCAGCAGCTTGGGACAGGGGGTCGGTCAGCCCCAGCATTTT.

The V call is TRBV24-1, the J call TRBJ2-3, with D uncertain. The germline V and J ends were trimmed by 7 bases and 2 bases, with 12 bases remaining between them. The V gene's germline CDR1 is KGHDR and CDR2 SFDVKD. The length of the CDR3 is 14 residues. CDR3 coding DNA: TGTGCCACCAGCCCCGGGTACACCACAGATACGCAGTATTTT. This gives the protein CATSPGYTTDTQYF.

This clone appeared a few times. This chain joins TRBV10-1 and TRBJ2-7, with TRBD2 identical over 7 bases. CDR1 and CDR2 from the germline V gene are WNHNN and SYGVQD (reference sequence). Germline trimming cut 7 bases from V and 6 bases from J; bases unmatched to any gene: 12. This CDR3 comprises 14 residues. CDR3 loop: CASTPGRGSSEQYV. Written as DNA, the CDR3 is TGCGCCAGCACCCCGGGGAGGGGATCGAGCGAGCAGTACGTC.

CDR3 sequence (DNA): TGTGCCAGCAGCCCGCTCATCGGCGGAAACAATGAGCAGTTCTTC. This codes for CASSPLIGGNNEQFF. V is TRBV11-2 and J is TRBJ2-1, with unresolved D. V was pared by 5 bases and J by 5 bases, with 16 bases between. CDR1 and CDR2 from the germline V gene are SGHAT and FQNNGV. This CDR3 is 15 amino acids long.

There are a few counts of this clone. The chain combines TRBV14 with TRBJ1-2, with D perhaps matching TRBD1 (6 bases). Trimming removed 1 base at V and 3 bases at J, with 15 bases between. Germline CDR1 is SGHDN and CDR2 is FVKESK. The CDR3 is 16 amino acids. Here the CDR3 DNA reads TGTGCCAGCAGCCAAGTTAGTGGGGGCATCGACTATGGCTACACCTTC. Translating it yields CASSQVSGGIDYGYTF.

The DNA of the CDR3 is TGTGCCAGCAGCCAAGTATTAGCGGATTACAATGAGCAGTTCTTC. Its translation: CASSQVLADYNEQFF. This rearrangement joins TRBV3-1 (or the pseudogene TRBV3-2) to TRBJ2-1; a possible D gene is TRBD2 (6 bases). The length of the CDR3 is 15 residues. V was pared by 1 base and J by 4 bases, with 11 bases between. Looked up from germline, CDR1 is LGHDT and CDR2 is YNNKEL (reference sequence).

This chain connects TRBV25-1 to TRBJ1-4, with D unresolved. Germline-derived CDR1 and CDR2 are MGHDK and SYGVNS. CDR3 length equals 13 residues. Trimming pared 6 bases from V and 7 bases from J, leaving 12 bases between. CDR3 sequence: CASRPTSGEKLFF. Here the CDR3 DNA reads TGTGCCAGCAGACCGACCTCGGGTGAAAAACTGTTTTTT.

The chain links TRBV6-5 to TRBJ1-1, with D possibly TRBD1 on 5 matching bases. The germline CDR1 and CDR2 sequences are MNHEY and SVGAGI. V was clipped by 7 bases and J by 1 base, with 13 bases between them. This CDR3 has 14 residues. CDR3 sequence: CASIRKGENTEAFF. CDR3 coding DNA: TGTGCCAGCATTAGAAAAGGGGAGAACACTGAAGCTTTCTTT.

This clone was detected only a few times. The DNA of the CDR3 is TGCAGCGTTCGAGGCAGGGCCCAAATCGGCTACACCTTC. Translating gives CSVRGRAQIGYTF. This chain links TRBV29-1 with TRBJ1-2; a weak D match, TRBD1 (5 bases). From germline, CDR1 is SQVTM and CDR2 ANQGSEA. The CDR3 is made up of 13 amino acids. Trimming pared 5 bases from V and 8 bases from J, leaving 18 bases between.